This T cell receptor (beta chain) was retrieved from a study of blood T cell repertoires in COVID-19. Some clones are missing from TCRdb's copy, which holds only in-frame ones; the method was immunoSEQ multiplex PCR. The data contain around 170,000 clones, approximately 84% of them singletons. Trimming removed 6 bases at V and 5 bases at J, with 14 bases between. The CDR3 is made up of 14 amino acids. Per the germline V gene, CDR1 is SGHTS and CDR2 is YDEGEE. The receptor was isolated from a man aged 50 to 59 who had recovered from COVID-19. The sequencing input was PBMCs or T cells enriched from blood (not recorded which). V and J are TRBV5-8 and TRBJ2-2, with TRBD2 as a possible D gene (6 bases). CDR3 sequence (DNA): TGTGCCAGCAAACCGGCGGGACCGACCGGGGAGCTGTTTTTT. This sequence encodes CASKPAGPTGELFF.